The 11 T cell receptor beta chains listed next were all sequenced from one sample in a study of OX40 agonist ivuxolimab in advanced cancers. Profiling relied on immunoSEQ multiplex PCR, and the TCRdb table lists in-frame clones only, not all of them. The table includes approximately 58,000 clones, around 83% detected once. The sequences come from CD4+ or CD8+ T cells sorted from blood, collected in a trial of the OX40 agonist ivuxolimab. The receptors shown here come from an adult with an advanced solid tumor such as melanoma, head and neck, liver or kidney cancer.

The V gene is TRBV28, the J gene TRBJ2-4; D remains unclear. V lost 4 bases, J lost 3 bases, and 19 bases lay in between. Germline CDR1 reads MDHEN; CDR2 reads SYDVKM. CDR3 size: 17 residues. The DNA for the CDR3 is TGTGCCAGCAGTTCCCATCCGGGCCCACTTGGCAAAAACATTCAGTACTTC. Its translation is CASSSHPGPLGKNIQYF.

This chain connects TRBV7-3 to TRBJ2-3; D possibly corresponds to TRBD2 (6 bases). CDR3 length: 14 amino acids. Germline V gene data show CDR1 as SGHTA and CDR2 as FQGTGA. Trimming pared 1 base from V and 5 bases from J, leaving 10 bases between. CDR3 protein: CASSLNGGEDTQYF. The CDR3, as DNA: TGTGCCAGCAGCTTAAACGGGGGTGAAGATACGCAGTATTTT.

This clone is termed medium-sized. The chain employs TRBV27 and TRBJ1-2; 8 bases map to TRBD1. In germline, CDR1 is MNHEY, CDR2 SMNVEV (reference sequence). This CDR3 is 15 amino acids long. The ends lost 5 bases at V and 3 bases at J; junction bases unmatched: 8. Here the CDR3 reads CASSPSGTGDYGYTF. CDR3 sequence (DNA): TGTGCCAGCAGTCCCTCCGGGACAGGAGACTATGGCTACACCTTC.

The count of this clone is one. The chain's CDR3 is CASSEAKAEKLFF. The DNA of the CDR3 is TGTGCCAGCAGTGAAGCTAAAGCGGAAAAACTGTTTTTT. The chain is built from TRBV6-1 and TRBJ1-4; D remains ambiguous. The V end lost 0 bases, the J end lost 8 bases, and 7 bases lay between the germline ends. Looked up from germline, CDR1 is MNHNS and CDR2 is SASEGT. The CDR3 is 13 residues long.

This clone has a single count. The gene calls are TRBV5-6 and TRBJ1-2, with D possibly matching TRBD1 (6 bases). The germline V and J ends were trimmed by 0 bases and 2 bases, with 8 bases remaining between them. The CDR3 runs to 14 residues. CDR1 is SGHDT and CDR2 is YYEEEE in the germline V gene. Written as DNA, the CDR3 is TGTGCCAGCAGCTTGGGACAGGCCAACTATGGCTACACCTTC. This translates into CASSLGQANYGYTF.

V gene TRBV6-6 combines with J gene TRBJ2-7; possible D gene TRBD2, 5 bases. The CDR3 runs 13 residues. Germline-derived CDR1 and CDR2 are MNHNY and SVGAGI (reference sequence). The V end was cut by 5 bases, the J end by 7 bases, with 15 bases between. The DNA for the CDR3 is TGTGCCAGCAGTAGTGCTAGCTCGGGGGAGCAGTACTTC. This encodes CASSSASSGEQYF.

The V gene is TRBV30, the J gene TRBJ1-1; D not resolved. The CDR3 totals 14 residues. Germline V lookup: CDR1 GTSNPN, CDR2 SVGIG (reference sequence). Trimming cost V 4 bases and J 1 base, with 13 bases left between them. DNA for the CDR3: TGTGCCTGGACTCGCCAAACGGGGAACACTGAAGCTTTCTTT. Its translation is CAWTRQTGNTEAFF.

The rearrangement links TRBV12-5 to TRBJ1-3; no clear D. V was pared by 4 bases and J by 4 bases, with 11 bases between. Germline CDR1 and CDR2: LGHNT and FRNRAP. This CDR3 has 14 amino acids. CDR3 bases: TGTGCTAGTGGTTCCGGGGAGGTAGGAAACACCATATATTTT. Translated, it gives CASGSGEVGNTIYF.

This clone was seen only a few times. This rearrangement joins TRBV27 to TRBJ2-5; weak D call: TRBD2 (6 bases). Trimming took off 5 bases at V and 2 bases at J, with 12 bases between the two ends. Germline lookup yields CDR1 MNHEY and CDR2 SMNVEV (reference sequence). This CDR3 has 14 amino acids. The CDR3: CASSHGTLQETQYF. The CDR3 DNA is TGTGCCAGCAGTCACGGGACTCTGCAAGAGACCCAGTACTTC.

This clone was observed a single time. The gene calls are TRBV27 and TRBJ1-5, with D possibly matching TRBD1 (5 bases). The length of the CDR3 is 19 residues. Germline V CDR1 and CDR2: MNHEY, SMNVEV (reference sequence). Trimming cost V 2 bases and J 7 bases, with 27 bases left between them. The DNA of the CDR3 is TGTGCCAGCAGTTTAGGGCACCTGAGGTCGAAGGGGTGGGGACAGCCCCAGCATTTT. Translated: CASSLGHLRSKGWGQPQHF.

V is TRBV29-1 and J is TRBJ1-3; 7 bases fit TRBD1. There are 16 residues in the CDR3. Unmatched junction bases numbered 8, after V lost 3 bases and J lost 0 bases. Germline V lookup: CDR1 SQVTM, CDR2 ANQGSEA. The CDR3 DNA reads TGCAGCGTTGAGGACGGGACAGTAAGCTCTGGAAACACCATATATTTT. Amino acids: CSVEDGTVSSGNTIYF. The variable domain in full, completed from reference TRBV29-1 and TRBJ1-3, reads SAVISQKPSRDICQRGTSLTIQCQVDSQVTMMFWYRQQPGQSLTLIATANQGSEATYESGFVIDKFPISRPNLTFSTLTVSNMSPEDSSIYLCSVEDGTVSSGNTIYFGEGSWLTVV.